A selection of T cell receptor beta chains follows, all from one sample in a study of patients and donors after allogeneic stem cell transplantation. TCRdb analysed the RT-PCR reads with MiXCR anew, one entry per CDR3 protein. Of hundreds of thousands of distinct CDR3 sequences listed, around 15% are singletons. The sequenced material came from blood, either unsorted or a sorted T cell fraction (not recorded which). The receptors come from a human donor who was either an allogeneic HSCT recipient or a stem cell or donor lymphocyte infusion donor (not recorded which). It is not recorded whose cells these are; they may come from a transplant donor. Both conserved end residues are part of each CDR3. The D gene is left open where the match is weak. Part of the rows lack a size; the others show once, few, many or a class for expanded clones.

v_call: TRBV18
j_call: TRBJ2-2
d_call: TRBD1
clone_size: few
cdr3_nt: TGTGCCAGCTCACCTGGACAGGGGAAGTCTTGGACCGGGGAGCTGTTTTTT
cdr3_aa: CASSPGQGKSWTGELFF

v_call: TRBV12-3/TRBV12-4
j_call: TRBJ1-1
d_call: TRBD1
clone_size: few
cdr3_nt: TGTGCCAGCAGTTGGGGGGCAGGGGGCGATGAAGCTTTCTTT
cdr3_aa: CASSWGAGGDEAFF

v_call: TRBV3-1
j_call: TRBJ2-4
d_call: .
clone_size: few
cdr3_nt: TGTGCCAGCAGGGGGGACACACAGAAAAACATTCAGTACTTC
cdr3_aa: CASRGDTQKNIQYF

v_call: TRBV6-1
j_call: TRBJ2-2
d_call: .
clone_size: many
cdr3_nt: TGTGCCAGCAGTGAAGGGGGGGGGCGGTCCGGGGAGCTGTTTTTT
cdr3_aa: CASSEGGGRSGELFF

v_call: TRBV4-3
j_call: TRBJ2-7
d_call: TRBD2
clone_size: .
cdr3_nt: TGCGCCAGCAGCCAAGCCATCCTCAGCGGGGGGGCTAGCGGCTCCTACGAGCAGTACTTC
cdr3_aa: CASSQAILSGGASGSYEQYF

v_call: TRBV11-2
j_call: TRBJ2-6
d_call: .
clone_size: .
cdr3_nt: TGTGCCAGCAGCTCGACCTCCTCTGGGGCCAACGTCCTGACTTTC
cdr3_aa: CASSSTSSGANVLTF

v_call: TRBV5-1
j_call: TRBJ1-2
d_call: .
clone_size: many
cdr3_nt: TGCGCCAGCAGCTTGGGTACACAGGGTATCTATGGCTACACCTTC
cdr3_aa: CASSLGTQGIYGYTF

v_call: TRBV20-1
j_call: TRBJ1-2
d_call: .
clone_size: few
cdr3_nt: TGCAGTGCTAGCCTACGGCACGAGAACTATGGCTACACCTTC
cdr3_aa: CSASLRHENYGYTF

v_call: TRBV28
j_call: TRBJ1-1
d_call: .
clone_size: few
cdr3_nt: TGTGCCAGCAGCCGGATCACAAAGGGGAAGAACACTGAAGCTTTCTTT
cdr3_aa: CASSRITKGKNTEAFF

v_call: TRBV12-3/TRBV12-4
j_call: TRBJ2-5
d_call: .
clone_size: few
cdr3_nt: TGTGCCAGCAGTTGGGGCGCGGGGCAAGAGACCCAGTACTTC
cdr3_aa: CASSWGAGQETQYF

v_call: TRBV30
j_call: TRBJ1-1
d_call: TRBD1
clone_size: once
cdr3_nt: TGTGCCTGGAGAGGAGACAGGGGGACTGAAGCTTTCTTT
cdr3_aa: CAWRGDRGTEAFF

v_call: TRBV7-2
j_call: TRBJ2-1
d_call: .
clone_size: .
cdr3_nt: TGTGCCAGCAGCTCGAAGACAGGAAGCAACGAGCAGCTCTTC
cdr3_aa: CASSSKTGSNEQLF

v_call: TRBV6-1
j_call: TRBJ2-3
d_call: TRBD2
clone_size: .
cdr3_nt: TGTGCCAGCCTAGCGGGGGGAGGCACAGATACGCAGTATTTT
cdr3_aa: CASLAGGGTDTQYF